These 30 T cell receptor beta chains were sequenced from one sample in a study of neurological immune-mediated disorders. TCRdb processed the 5' RACE reads anew with MiXCR; each CDR3 protein has one entry. The sample shows about 18,000 distinct CDR3 sequences, around a tenth of them seen only once. Sequencing input: CD8+ T cells from blood. The origin of the receptors is a woman between 50 and 59 years old in good health.

This chain joins TRBV12-3 or TRBV12-4 and TRBJ2-5, with 7 nucleotides matching TRBD1. This CDR3 has 14 amino acids. With V trimmed by 3 bases and J by 3 bases, 4 bases remained unmatched. The CDR3 DNA reads TGTGCCAGCAGTTTGAACAGGGGTGAAGAGACCCAGTACTTC. Residues: CASSLNRGEETQYF.

In its sample, this clonotype was seen many times. The chain links TRBV7-9 to TRBJ2-2; no firm D call. The CDR3 is 15 residues long. The V end lost 4 bases, the J end lost 1 base, and 10 bases lay between the germline ends. Germline V gene sequence: CDR1 SEHNR, CDR2 FQNEAQ (reference sequence). The CDR3 is CASSSPRENTGELFF. The CDR3 DNA reads as TGTGCCAGCAGCTCTCCCCGAGAGAACACCGGGGAGCTGTTTTTT.

This clonotype was recorded at least ten times. V gene TRBV11-3 combines with J gene TRBJ2-1; TRBD2 aligns across 11 bases. Germline-derived CDR1 and CDR2 are SGHNT and YENEEA. CDR3 size: 14 residues. V lost 3 bases to trimming and J lost 6 bases; unmatched junction nucleotides: 1. CDR3 coding DNA: TGTGCCAGCAGCTTGACTAGCGGGACCAATGAGCAGTTCTTC. Protein sequence: CASSLTSGTNEQFF.

This clonotype was counted many times. This chain connects TRBV30 to TRBJ2-1; 9 nucleotides align to TRBD2. Unmatched junction bases numbered 5, after V lost 4 bases and J lost 4 bases. CDR1 is GTSNPN and CDR2 is SVGIG in the germline V gene (reference sequence). There are 14 residues in the CDR3. The CDR3, as DNA: TGTGCCTGGACAGGCGGGGGGGCTTACAATGAGCAGTTCTTC. It encodes CAWTGGGAYNEQFF.

In this sample, this clonotype turned up many times. This rearrangement joins TRBV29-1 to TRBJ1-1; no clear D. The CDR3 length is 14 residues. The V end was cut by 4 bases, the J end by 0 bases, with 12 bases between. Germline assignment: CDR1 SQVTM and CDR2 ANQGSEA. CDR3 coding DNA: TGCAGCGTTGCACCGGGAAGAATGAACACTGAAGCTTTCTTT. This codes for CSVAPGRMNTEAFF.

This clonotype has a count of ten or more. This chain connects TRBV27 to TRBJ1-2; D not resolved. V gave up 3 bases and J gave up 8 bases, with 10 bases separating them. CDR1 is MNHEY and CDR2 is SMNVEV in the germline V gene (reference sequence). The CDR3 length is 12 residues. CDR3 region: CASSFTGSGYTF. CDR3 in DNA: TGTGCCAGCAGTTTTACGGGGTCGGGCTACACCTTC.

This clonotype was seen repeatedly, ten times or more. J is TRBJ2-1 and V is TRBV9; 8 bases align to TRBD1. V trimming: 0 bases; J trimming: 5 bases; junction bases outside the gene matches: 7. Germline CDR1 SGDLS, CDR2 YYNGEE. The CDR3 has 16 amino acids. CDR3 in DNA: TGTGCCAGCAGCGTAGCTTCCCAGGGGGCAAACAATGAGCAGTTCTTC. Translation: CASSVASQGANNEQFF.

At least ten counts were recorded for this clonotype. The chain is built from TRBV7-9 and TRBJ1-5, with D uncertain. The CDR3 sequence is 14 residues long. V lost 6 bases and J lost 5, with 14 bases in between. Germline V gene data show CDR1 as SEHNR and CDR2 as FQNEAQ (reference sequence). The chain's CDR3 is CASSDQGPDQPQHF. CDR3 nucleotides: TGTGCCAGCAGTGATCAAGGCCCCGATCAGCCCCAGCATTTT. Full variable domain (missing parts from reference TRBV7-9 and TRBJ1-5): DTGVSQNPRHKITKRGQNVTFRCDPISEHNRLYWYRQTLGQGPEFLTYFQNEAQLEKSRLLSDRFSAERPKGSFSTLEIQRTEQGDSAMYLCASSDQGPDQPQHFGDGTRLSIL.

This clonotype has a count of ten or more. The J gene is TRBJ2-4, the V gene TRBV20-1, with 8 bases lining up with TRBD1. CDR3 length: 13 residues. Per germline, CDR1 DFQATT and CDR2 SNEGSKA (reference sequence). Trimming removed 1 base from V and 8 bases from J; junction bases left unmatched: 4. The CDR3 region is CSARGQGTDIQYF. CDR3 nucleotide sequence: TGCAGTGCTAGAGGACAGGGGACGGACATTCAGTACTTC.

This clonotype was observed at least ten times. The chain recombines TRBV29-1 with TRBJ2-7, with a possible D match to TRBD1 (6 bases). CDR3 length: 15 residues. The germline V gene has CDR1 SQVTM and CDR2 ANQGSEA. The V gene lost 2 bases and the J gene lost 6 bases, with 20 bases spanning the gap. Here the CDR3 reads CSVERWGRGAPEQYF. The CDR3 DNA reads as TGCAGCGTTGAAAGGTGGGGCAGGGGTGCCCCCGAGCAGTACTTC.

This clonotype was counted a few times. The chain recombines TRBV5-6 with TRBJ2-7, with 11 bases identical to TRBD1. CDR1 SGHDT and CDR2 YYEEEE come from the germline V gene. This CDR3 region has 14 residues. Trimming removed 2 bases from V and 7 bases from J; junction bases left unmatched: 5. The CDR3 coding sequence is TGTGCCAGCAGCTTCGGACAGGGGGCGGTGGAGCAGTACTTC. Translating gives CASSFGQGAVEQYF.

This clonotype was picked up a small number of times. The rearrangement uses TRBV3-1 and TRBJ2-7; 9 bases line up with TRBD2. The CDR3 extends over 15 amino acids. V gave up 1 base and J gave up 3 bases; unmatched junction bases: 4. Germline CDR1 and CDR2: LGHDT and YNNKEL (reference sequence). This CDR3 is CASSQAVSGGYEQYF. As DNA, the CDR3 is TGTGCCAGCAGCCAAGCGGTTAGCGGGGGCTACGAGCAGTACTTC.

This clonotype occurred many times. CDR3 region: CASRAGVLSYNEQFF. In DNA form, the CDR3 reads TGTGCCAGCAGAGCGGGAGTCCTCTCCTACAATGAGCAGTTCTTC. The genes are TRBV6-2 or TRBV6-3 and TRBJ2-1, with 8 bases matching TRBD2. The CDR3 is made up of 15 amino acids. CDR1 and CDR2 (germline): MNHEY, SVGEGT. The ends lost 6 bases at V and 0 bases at J; junction bases unmatched: 4.

This clonotype occurred many times. CDR3 amino acids: CASSQELGRDNYGYTF. CDR3 nucleotides: TGCGCCAGCAGCCAAGAGCTCGGGCGGGATAACTATGGCTACACCTTC. This chain joins TRBV4-1 and TRBJ1-2; D ambiguous. The CDR3 runs 16 residues. Germline V gives CDR1 MGHRA, CDR2 YSYEKL. V was clipped by 0 bases and J by 1 base, with 12 bases between them.

The J gene is TRBJ1-2, the V gene TRBV10-3, with D possibly matching TRBD1 (5 bases). Germline lookup yields CDR1 ENHRY and CDR2 SYGVKD. V lost 4 bases to trimming and J lost 3 bases, with 33 bases between them. The CDR3 sequence is 21 residues long. CDR3 sequence reads: CAISVGRASSYNSPLHYGYTF. The CDR3 DNA follows: TGTGCCATCAGTGTGGGCAGGGCGAGCTCCTATAATTCACCCCTCCACTATGGCTACACCTTC.

The chain has TRBV4-3 and TRBJ1-1; tentatively, D is TRBD1 (5 bases). The CDR3 loop spans 16 amino acids. V was cut by 0 bases and J by 2 bases, with 13 bases left in between. Per germline, CDR1 LGHNA and CDR2 YSLEER. CDR3 residues: CASSQDLPGFNTEAFF. The CDR3 DNA reads TGCGCCAGCAGCCAAGATCTCCCAGGGTTTAACACTGAAGCTTTCTTT.

This clonotype has a count of ten or more. The chain recombines TRBV7-9 with TRBJ2-3; D gene ambiguous. CDR3 length equals 14 residues. Germline assignment: CDR1 SEHNR and CDR2 FQNEAQ (reference sequence). V was clipped by 1 base and J by 4 bases, with 9 bases between them. CDR3 sequence: CASSLGPDSDTQYF. Written as DNA, the CDR3 is TGTGCCAGCAGCTTAGGACCAGACTCAGATACGCAGTATTTT.

This clonotype was counted ten times or more. The chain employs TRBV28 and TRBJ2-3; 7 nucleotides align to TRBD1. The CDR3 loop spans 13 amino acids. Germline V gene sequence: CDR1 MDHEN, CDR2 SYDVKM. V trimming: 2 bases; J trimming: 5 bases; junction bases outside the gene matches: 1. The CDR3 DNA sequence: TGTGCCAGCAGTTTAGCAGGGGGAGATACGCAGTATTTT. It translates to CASSLAGGDTQYF.

This clonotype occurred many times. The chain carries TRBV3-1 and TRBJ2-7; the match to TRBD2 covers 8 bases. After removal of 3 bases from V and 2 bases from J, the junction contained 0 bases not matched to a gene. The CDR3 length is 13 residues. CDR1 and CDR2 from the germline V gene are LGHDT and YNNKEL (reference sequence). CDR3 nucleotide sequence: TGTGCCAGCAGCCAGGGACTAGCCTACGAGCAGTACTTC. It specifies CASSQGLAYEQYF.

This clonotype was picked up many times. The V gene is TRBV4-3, the J gene TRBJ2-5, with 10 bases that match TRBD2. Losses at the gene ends were 0 bases for V and 4 bases for J; bases not matched to a gene: 5. The CDR3 spans 16 residues. In germline, CDR1 is LGHNA, CDR2 YSLEER. The CDR3 region has the DNA TGCGCCAGCAGCCAAGATCCAGCGGGAGGGGGAGAGACCCAGTACTTC. It encodes CASSQDPAGGGETQYF.

This clonotype was detected a few times. The chain carries TRBV5-1 and TRBJ2-3, with TRBD2 identical over 9 bases. After removal of 4 bases from V and 0 bases from J, the junction contained 3 bases not matched to a gene. The CDR3 length is 15 residues. In germline, CDR1 is SGHRS, CDR2 YFSETQ. The CDR3 sequence is CASSASGTSTDTQYF. In DNA form, the CDR3 reads TGCGCCAGCAGCGCTAGCGGGACAAGCACAGATACGCAGTATTTT.

This clonotype was seen many times. CDR3 in amino acids: CAWSLGGTEAFF. CDR3 DNA: TGTGCCTGGAGTTTGGGGGGCACTGAAGCTTTCTTT. The genes are TRBV30 and TRBJ1-1; D is perhaps TRBD1 (5 bases). Germline CDR1 is GTSNPN and CDR2 is SVGIG (reference sequence). Trimming stripped 2 bases from V and 4 bases from J, with 8 bases between. The CDR3 consists of 12 residues.

This clonotype was counted ten times or more. The chain links TRBV7-9 to TRBJ1-2; 9 bases agree with TRBD1. Losses at the gene ends were 4 bases for V and 5 bases for J; bases not matched to a gene: 8. Per the germline V gene, CDR1 is SEHNR and CDR2 is FQNEAQ (reference sequence). CDR3 length: 15 residues. CDR3 bases: TGTGCCAGCAGCTCGCCGGGACAGGGAAGATATGGCTACACCTTC. Protein: CASSSPGQGRYGYTF.

This clonotype was seen repeatedly, ten times or more. The genes are TRBV7-2 and TRBJ2-7, with TRBD2 identical over 12 bases. V shed 4 bases, J shed 3 bases, and the junction held 4 bases outside the gene matches. CDR1 SGHTA and CDR2 FQGNSA come from the germline V gene. This CDR3 comprises 15 residues. The chain's CDR3 is CASSYRTSGVYEQYF. Written as DNA, the CDR3 is TGTGCCAGCAGCTACCGGACTAGCGGGGTCTACGAGCAGTACTTC.

This clonotype was seen repeatedly, ten times or more. This chain joins TRBV24-1 and TRBJ2-3; 14 bases are a match to TRBD2. The ends lost 4 bases at V and 4 bases at J; junction bases unmatched: 6. Germline V lookup: CDR1 KGHDR, CDR2 SFDVKD. This CDR3 is 17 amino acids long. CDR3 DNA: TGTGCCACCAGTGACCCGACTAGCGGGGGGGCAGCAGATACGCAGTATTTT. Its protein is CATSDPTSGGAADTQYF.

This clonotype has a single count. The chain employs TRBV10-3 and TRBJ2-7; possible D gene TRBD2, 6 bases. Trimming removed 10 bases at V and 2 bases at J, with 18 bases between. Germline CDR1 and CDR2: ENHRY and SYGVKD. CDR3 length equals 14 residues. The CDR3 nucleotides read TGTGCCAGTGGTGGCGGGACTCGCCCCTACGAGCAGTACTTC. It translates to CASGGGTRPYEQYF.

This clonotype was picked up many times. The CDR3 nucleotides read TGTGCCAGCACAACGTGGGATGAGCGGGAGGAGCAGTTCTTC. Its protein is CASTTWDEREEQFF. V is TRBV27 and J is TRBJ2-1, with 8 bases lining up with TRBD2. Losses at the gene ends were 7 bases for V and 10 bases for J; bases not matched to a gene: 12. CDR1 is MNHEY, CDR2 SMNVEV, per germline (reference sequence). CDR3 length: 14 amino acids.

Many counts were recorded for this clonotype. The chain uses TRBV4-1 and TRBJ2-7; TRBD1 might be the D (5 bases). CDR1 is MGHRA and CDR2 is YSYEKL in the germline V gene. CDR3 length: 15 amino acids. V was clipped by 0 bases and J by 3 bases, with 12 bases between them. CDR3 amino acids: CASSQDLPQGYEQYF. CDR3 coding DNA: TGCGCCAGCAGCCAAGATCTTCCGCAGGGCTACGAGCAGTACTTC.

The sample holds many counts of this clonotype. The chain employs TRBV2 and TRBJ2-1; 11 bases line up with TRBD2. This CDR3 comprises 15 residues. The germline gives CDR1 SNHLY, CDR2 FYNNEI. The junction had 6 bases not matched to a gene; V was cut back by 6 bases and J by 5 bases. For the CDR3, the DNA is TGTGCCAGCAGCTATAGCGGGGGGGCTAACAATGAGCAGTTCTTC. This encodes CASSYSGGANNEQFF.

This clonotype was detected many times. CDR3 in amino acids: CSVPSPDNSYEQYF. CDR3 bases: TGCAGCGTCCCCTCCCCGGATAACTCCTACGAGCAGTACTTC. The chain links TRBV29-1 to TRBJ2-7; no reliable D call. This CDR3 contains 14 residues. Germline V CDR1 and CDR2: SQVTM, ANQGSEA. V was trimmed by 6 bases and J by 0 bases, leaving 15 bases between them.